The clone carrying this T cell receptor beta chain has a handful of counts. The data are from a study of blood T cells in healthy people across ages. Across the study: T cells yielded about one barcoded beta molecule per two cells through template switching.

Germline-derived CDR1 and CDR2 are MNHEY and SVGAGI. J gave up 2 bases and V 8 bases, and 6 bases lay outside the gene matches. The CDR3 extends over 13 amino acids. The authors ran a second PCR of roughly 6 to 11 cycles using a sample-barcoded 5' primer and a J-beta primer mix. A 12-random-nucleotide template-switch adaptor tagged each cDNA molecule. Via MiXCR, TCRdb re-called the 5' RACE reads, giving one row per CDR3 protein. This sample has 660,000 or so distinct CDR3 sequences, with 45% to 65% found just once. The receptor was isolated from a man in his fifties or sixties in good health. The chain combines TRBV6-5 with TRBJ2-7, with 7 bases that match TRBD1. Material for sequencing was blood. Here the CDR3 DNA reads TGTGCCAGCGGCCGTGACAGGGCCTACGAGCAGTACTTC. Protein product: CASGRDRAYEQYF.